These 18 T cell receptor beta chains share one sample of origin, sequenced in a study of molecular identifiers for immune sequencing clone quantification. TCRdb independently ran MiXCR on the PCR reads; one entry per CDR3 protein. This table has around 460,000 distinct CDR3 sequences, roughly a fifth appearing once. Sequenced material: naive CD8+ T cells from blood, with Jurkat cell RNA spiked in. Stated subset: FACS-sorted CD8+CD4-CCR7+CD45RA+ naive T cells. The receptors derive from a human donor in good health. Some libraries in this study had Jurkat cell RNA spiked in.

This clonotype was counted only a few times. The chain links TRBV6-5 to TRBJ2-2; 15 bases are a match to TRBD2. CDR1 MNHEY and CDR2 SVGAGI come from the germline V gene. This CDR3 comprises 19 residues. J lost 4 bases, V lost 0 bases, and 6 bases had no gene match. As DNA, the CDR3 is TGTGCCAGCAGTTACTCCGGACTAGCGGGGGGGGGGGGCACCGGGGAGCTGTTTTTT. This gives the protein CASSYSGLAGGGGTGELFF.

This clonotype was seen ten or more times. As DNA, the CDR3 is TGCAGCGTTGTGGGACTGAAAAGGAACACTGAAGCTTTCTTT. It is translated as CSVVGLKRNTEAFF. The chain links TRBV29-1 to TRBJ1-1; TRBD1 might be the D (5 bases). The V end was cut by 4 bases, the J end by 1 base, with 13 bases between. The CDR3 has 14 residues. CDR1 and CDR2 (germline): SQVTM, ANQGSEA. The full variable domain, rest sourced from reference TRBV29-1 and TRBJ1-1, is SAVISQKPSRDICQRGTSLTIQCQVDSQVTMMFWYRQQPGQSLTLIATANQGSEATYESGFVIDKFPISRPNLTFSTLTVSNMSPEDSSIYLCSVVGLKRNTEAFFGQGTRLTVV.

This chain links TRBV9 with TRBJ2-2; 7 positions agree with TRBD1. The length of the CDR3 is 16 residues. CDR1 and CDR2 from the germline V gene are SGDLS and YYNGEE. The V gene end was trimmed by 3 bases and the J gene end by 4 bases; junction bases not matched to a gene: 9. The CDR3 region is CASSGQGISLTGELFF. The DNA of the CDR3 is TGTGCCAGCAGCGGACAGGGCATCAGCCTCACCGGGGAGCTGTTTTTT.

This clonotype showed up many times. DNA of the CDR3: TGCAGCGTAACCGGGCCCGGACGGACCGACGTCCAAGAGACCCAGTACTTC. Protein product: CSVTGPGRTDVQETQYF. The chain carries TRBV29-1 and TRBJ2-5, with D unclear. This CDR3 is 17 amino acids long. The germline CDR1 and CDR2 sequences are SQVTM and ANQGSEA. V lost 6 bases to trimming and J lost 1 base, with 24 bases between them.

The table lists this clonotype with a few counts. V is TRBV19 and J is TRBJ2-7, with D possibly TRBD1 on 6 matching bases. Trimming shortened V by 9 bases and J by 3 bases, and 18 bases separated the two germline ends. This CDR3 has 14 residues. Looked up from germline, CDR1 is LNHDA and CDR2 is SQIVND (reference sequence). CDR3 residues: CASQPGRGHYEQYF. In nucleotides, the CDR3 is TGTGCCAGCCAACCGGGCAGGGGTCACTACGAGCAGTACTTC. Based on the CDR3 plus reference TRBV19 and TRBJ2-7, the full variable domain is DGGITQSPKYLFRKEGQNVTLSCEQNLNHDAMYWYRQDPGQGLRLIYYSQIVNDFQKGDIAEGYSVSREKKESFPLTVTSAQKNPTAFYLCASQPGRGHYEQYFGPGTRLTVT.

This clonotype was observed many times. This chain links TRBV28 with TRBJ2-2, with D uncertain. Germline V gene lookup returns CDR1 MDHEN and CDR2 SYDVKM. CDR3 size: 13 residues. V was cut by 3 bases and J by 4 bases, with 6 bases left in between. The CDR3 nucleotides read TGTGCCAGCAGTTTTTTGGTCACCGGGGAGCTGTTTTTT. Protein sequence: CASSFLVTGELFF.

The chain carries TRBV5-1 and TRBJ2-7, with TRBD2 matching over 7 bases. The CDR3 runs 16 residues. Trimming cost V 0 bases and J 3 bases; bases outside gene matches: 9. Germline assignment: CDR1 SGHRS and CDR2 YFSETQ. The chain's CDR3 is CASSLGSGQGYYEQYF. In DNA form, the CDR3 reads TGCGCCAGCAGCTTGGGTAGCGGGCAGGGATACTACGAGCAGTACTTC.

Worth noting for this clonotype: The CDR3 does not end in the conserved phenylalanine or tryptophan, so this is likely a read error. The V call is TRBV6-2 or TRBV6-3, the J call TRBJ1-1, with 9 positions matching TRBD1. Germline CDR1 reads MNHEY; CDR2 reads SVGEGT. V gave up 2 bases and J gave up 9 bases; unmatched junction bases: 4. This CDR3 region has 13 residues. CDR3 in amino acids: CASSYATGGKAFS. Written as DNA, the CDR3 is TGTGCCAGCAGTTACGCGACAGGGGGAAAAGCTTTCTCT.

The table lists this clonotype with many counts. The CDR3 sequence: CASSLPWTGAQETQYF. CDR3 DNA sequence: TGTGCCAGCAGTCTCCCGTGGACAGGGGCCCAAGAGACCCAGTACTTC. The rearrangement joins TRBV28 to TRBJ2-5, with 9 bases matching TRBD1. The junction had 8 bases not matched to a gene; V was cut back by 5 bases and J by 1 base. This CDR3 spans 16 amino acids. Per germline, CDR1 MDHEN and CDR2 SYDVKM.

This clonotype was seen ten or more times. The chain uses TRBV4-1 and TRBJ1-1; TRBD1 matches 9 bases. Germline-derived CDR1 and CDR2 are MGHRA and YSYEKL. V trimming: 4 bases; J trimming: 6 bases; junction bases outside the gene matches: 9. The CDR3 totals 15 residues. CDR3 sequence: CASSPQTGGISEAFF. CDR3 DNA: TGCGCCAGCAGCCCTCAGACAGGGGGGATCTCTGAAGCTTTCTTT.

Comments on this clonotype: Mismatch with germline at one junction end may stem from a read error. This rearrangement joins TRBV11-2 to TRBJ2-1; D possibly uses TRBD1 or TRBD2 (5 bases each). The germline V gene has CDR1 SGHAT and CDR2 FQNNGV. The CDR3 loop spans 11 amino acids. CDR3 coding DNA: TGTGCCAGCAGCTTAGGCAGTGAGGGGTTCTTT. Protein: CASSLGSEGFF.

There are a few counts of this clonotype. This chain joins TRBV11-3 and TRBJ2-5, with a possible D match to TRBD2 (6 bases). Trimming shortened V by 5 bases and J by 1 base, and 14 bases separated the two germline ends. The CDR3 consists of 15 residues. Germline values: CDR1 SGHNT, CDR2 YENEEA. DNA for the CDR3: TGTGCCAGCAGCGTTGGTGTTAGCGGCCAAGAGACCCAGTACTTC. It specifies CASSVGVSGQETQYF.

The chain links TRBV6-5 to TRBJ1-3; D is unresolved. Germline CDR1 is MNHEY and CDR2 is SVGAGI. CDR3 length: 14 residues. V lost 8 bases, J lost 1 base, and 12 bases lay in between. CDR3 nucleotide sequence: TGTGCCAGCGGTTTTGCCCTTTCTGGAAACACCATATATTTT. It specifies CASGFALSGNTIYF.

This clonotype was picked up a small number of times. The gene calls are TRBV30 and TRBJ1-4; 9 nucleotides line up with TRBD1. Trimming took 8 bases from V and 8 from J; bases not matched to a gene: 6. This CDR3 comprises 12 residues. Germline V gene sequence: CDR1 GTSNPN, CDR2 SVGIG (reference sequence). The CDR3 DNA follows: TGTGCCCAGGGACAGGGAGTGGAAAAACTGTTTTTT. This encodes CAQGQGVEKLFF.

This chain uses TRBV7-9 with TRBJ2-1, with D possibly matching TRBD1 (5 bases). The CDR3 is made up of 13 amino acids. Between the trimmed V and J ends, which lost 4 bases and 4 bases, there was a span of 8 bases. Germline V gene lookup returns CDR1 SEHNR and CDR2 FQNEAQ (reference sequence). The CDR3 DNA sequence: TGTGCCAGCAGCTCGACAGAGTACAATGAGCAGTTCTTC. Protein product: CASSSTEYNEQFF.

The sample holds many counts of this clonotype. The V call is TRBV7-9, the J call TRBJ1-1; perhaps TRBD1 as D (5 bases). From germline, CDR1 is SEHNR and CDR2 FQNEAQ (reference sequence). This CDR3 has 12 residues. Deletions cut 4 bases from V and 3 bases from J, with 6 bases between. The DNA of the CDR3 is TGTGCCAGCAGCTCGGGACACACTGAAGCTTTCTTT. Translation gives CASSSGHTEAFF.

This clonotype was observed at least ten times. The V gene is TRBV7-2, the J gene TRBJ2-5; 7 bases are shared with TRBD1. The V segment lost 5 bases and the J segment 5 bases; nucleotides outside the gene matches: 5. There are 13 residues in the CDR3. Germline CDR1 is SGHTA and CDR2 is FQGNSA. The CDR3 is CASSRDSSETQYF. In nucleotides, the CDR3 is TGTGCCAGCAGCCGGGACAGCTCGGAGACCCAGTACTTC.

This chain connects TRBV30 to TRBJ1-5; D not certain. This CDR3 is 13 amino acids long. V was cut by 3 bases and J by 4 bases, with 10 bases left in between. The germline CDR1 and CDR2 sequences are GTSNPN and SVGIG (reference sequence). The CDR3 bases are TGTGCCTGGAGCCCGGAGAGAAATCAGCCCCAGCATTTT. Protein: CAWSPERNQPQHF.